The next 19 T cell receptor beta chains were all read from a single sample in a study of Ad26.COV2.S vaccination and SARS-CoV-2 variants. The protocol was immunoSEQ multiplex PCR, while the TCRdb copy is restricted to in-frame clones and leaves out a portion. The sample holds under 550,000 clones, roughly 90% seen once. Treatment reported: some 20 received Ad26.COV2.S at low or high dose, single or two shots; roughly 5 received placebo; per-sample allocation not given. Each sample was drawn 63 days after the first injection (of vaccine or placebo). Source: peripheral blood, taken in a trial of Ad26.COV2.S vaccine versus placebo. These receptors were collected from a person between 18 and 59 years old who received the Ad26.COV2.S COVID-19 vaccine or a placebo.

The rearrangement uses TRBV6-6 and TRBJ1-4; D remains ambiguous. Trimming cost V 7 bases and J 2 bases, with 11 bases left between them. The CDR3 sequence is 14 residues long. Germline values: CDR1 MNHNY, CDR2 SVGAGI (reference sequence). In DNA form, the CDR3 reads TGTGCCAGCACCCTACGACGGACTAATGAAAAACTGTTTTTT. Translating it yields CASTLRRTNEKLFF.

The rearrangement links TRBV6-5 to TRBJ2-1, with D hard to call. Germline loops: CDR1 MNHEY, CDR2 SVGAGI. The ends were cut back, 5 bases at V and 7 bases at J, with 12 bases in the middle. The CDR3 consists of 13 residues. The CDR3 DNA follows: TGTGCCAGCAGTCCTATCTTACTGAATGAGCAGTTCTTC. Residues: CASSPILLNEQFF.

The rearrangement joins TRBV11-2 to TRBJ2-1, with D maybe TRBD2 (6 bases). The CDR3 is 11 residues long. Germline CDR1 reads SGHAT; CDR2 reads FQNNGV. The V gene lost 1 base and the J gene lost 15 bases, with 10 bases spanning the gap. CDR3 protein: CASSLGRERFF. In DNA, the CDR3 is TGTGCCAGCAGCTTAGGGAGGGAGAGGTTCTTC.

The CDR3: CASSYGLAGGQETQYF. The CDR3 DNA is TGTGCCAGCAGTTATGGACTAGCGGGAGGGCAGGAGACCCAGTACTTC. This sequence joins TRBV2 and TRBJ2-5; TRBD2 matches at 15 bases. CDR3 length equals 16 residues. Germline values: CDR1 SNHLY, CDR2 FYNNEI. The V and J ends lost 5 bases and 5 bases, in that order; junction bases with no gene match: 6.

V gene TRBV12-5 combines with J gene TRBJ2-1; no firm D call. Trimming shortened V by 7 bases and J by 0 bases, and 19 bases separated the two germline ends. Germline CDR1 is LGHNT and CDR2 is FRNRAP. This CDR3 is 17 amino acids long. The CDR3 sequence: CASVLIDFSLSYNEQFF. The DNA of the CDR3 is TGTGCTAGTGTTCTGATCGACTTCTCCCTCTCCTACAATGAGCAGTTCTTC.

This sequence joins TRBV27 and TRBJ2-1; 9 bases are a match to TRBD1. CDR1 is MNHEY, CDR2 SMNVEV, per germline (reference sequence). The CDR3 runs to 15 residues. V lost 0 bases, J lost 5 bases, and 2 bases stayed unmatched. The CDR3 sequence is CASSLSGQGHNEQFF. CDR3 nucleotides: TGTGCCAGCAGTTTATCGGGACAGGGCCACAATGAGCAGTTCTTC.

The rearrangement uses TRBV6-2 or TRBV6-3 and TRBJ2-2, with TRBD2 as a possible D gene (6 bases). Trimming removed 6 bases from V and 7 bases from J, with 15 bases in between. Germline V gene sequence: CDR1 MNHEY, CDR2 SVGEGT. The CDR3 extends over 14 amino acids. CDR3 DNA sequence: TGTGCCAGCAGCGCGACTAGTCTTGGCGGGGAGCTGTTTTTT. This encodes CASSATSLGGELFF.

The CDR3 protein is CASSLGQAGTPEQYF. The DNA for the CDR3 is TGTGCCAGCAGCTTAGGTCAGGCAGGGACCCCCGAGCAGTACTTC. The chain joins TRBV7-6 to TRBJ2-7, with D perhaps assigned TRBD1 or TRBD2 (5 bases each). The CDR3 covers 15 residues. Germline V gene sequence: CDR1 SGHVS, CDR2 FNYEAQ. The V gene lost 1 base and the J gene lost 6 bases, with 16 bases spanning the gap.

The gene calls are TRBV30 and TRBJ2-1; D is unresolved. This CDR3 has 14 amino acids. V lost 4 bases, J lost 0 bases, and 10 bases lay in between. CDR1 and CDR2 (germline): GTSNPN, SVGIG (reference sequence). The CDR3 reads CAWTYGRSYNEQFF. The CDR3 region has the DNA TGTGCCTGGACATACGGCCGCTCCTACAATGAGCAGTTCTTC. Full variable domain (missing parts from reference TRBV30 and TRBJ2-1): SQTIHQWPATLVQPVGSPLSLECTVEGTSNPNLYWYRQAAGRGLQLLFYSVGIGQISSEVPQNLSASRPQDRQFILSSKKLLLSDSGFYLCAWTYGRSYNEQFFGPGTRLTVL.

The genes are TRBV19 and TRBJ2-2; D tentatively fits TRBD1 or TRBD2 (5 bases each). Germline V gives CDR1 LNHDA, CDR2 SQIVND (reference sequence). V lost 3 bases and J lost 4, with 15 bases in between. The CDR3 totals 16 residues. The CDR3 sequence is CASSMGRFGSTGELFF. The CDR3 bases are TGTGCCAGTAGTATGGGACGGTTTGGAAGCACCGGGGAGCTGTTTTTT.

The chain couples TRBV4-1 to TRBJ2-7, with D tentatively TRBD1 (6 bases). Germline V gives CDR1 MGHRA, CDR2 YSYEKL. The CDR3 runs 15 residues. Between the trimmed V and J ends, which lost 0 bases and 5 bases, there was a span of 14 bases. DNA of the CDR3: TGCGCCAGCAGCCAAGATTTGGCAGGGGAAAACGAGCAGTACTTC. Its translation: CASSQDLAGENEQYF.

This clone was counted a single time. The chain employs TRBV4-3 and TRBJ2-4; 16 bases are a match to TRBD2. Germline loops: CDR1 LGHNA, CDR2 YSLEER. Germline trimming cut 5 bases from V and 0 bases from J; bases unmatched to any gene: 13. The CDR3 is made up of 21 amino acids. CDR3 nucleotide sequence: TGCGCCAGCAGCTCTAGCCAACCGGGACTAGCGGGGGGGCTAGCCAAAAACATTCAGTACTTC. Translated: CASSSSQPGLAGGLAKNIQYF.

V is TRBV6-5 and J is TRBJ2-7, with a weak D call TRBD2 (6 bases). Trimming stripped 0 bases from V and 7 bases from J, with 13 bases between. Germline V gives CDR1 MNHEY, CDR2 SVGAGI. The CDR3 covers 14 residues. The CDR3 loop is CASSYSRDSGEQYF. Here the CDR3 DNA reads TGTGCCAGCAGTTACTCGAGGGACTCTGGAGAGCAGTACTTC.

This clone was counted only a few times. This chain uses TRBV5-1 with TRBJ2-1, with TRBD2 as a possible D gene (6 bases). CDR1 and CDR2 from the germline V gene are SGHRS and YFSETQ. Trimming took off 0 bases at V and 5 bases at J, with 9 bases between the two ends. CDR3 length: 14 residues. The CDR3 spells CASSLVGSHNEQFF. CDR3 bases: TGCGCCAGCAGCTTGGTCGGGAGCCACAATGAGCAGTTCTTC.

The chain uses TRBV25-1 and TRBJ2-3; TRBD2 agrees at 7 bases. CDR1 and CDR2 (germline): MGHDK, SYGVNS. The V segment lost 1 base and the J segment 1 base; nucleotides outside the gene matches: 2. The CDR3 sequence is 15 residues long. The CDR3 protein is CASSEWLAGTDTQYF. CDR3 bases: TGTGCCAGCAGTGAATGGCTAGCGGGCACAGATACGCAGTATTTT.

This chain joins TRBV27 and TRBJ2-1; D perhaps matches TRBD2 (6 bases). In germline, CDR1 is MNHEY, CDR2 SMNVEV (reference sequence). This CDR3 spans 13 amino acids. Trimming stripped 3 bases from V and 8 bases from J, with 11 bases between. The CDR3 region is CASSFGGSHEQFF. The CDR3 region has the DNA TGTGCCAGCAGTTTTGGGGGGAGCCATGAGCAGTTCTTC.

This clone occurred once. V gene TRBV19 combines with J gene TRBJ2-3; 8 nucleotides align to TRBD2. Germline lookup yields CDR1 LNHDA and CDR2 SQIVND (reference sequence). The junction had 7 bases not matched to a gene; V was cut back by 5 bases and J by 0 bases. This CDR3 contains 16 residues. DNA for the CDR3: TGTGCCAGTAGTGCCCTACTAGCGGAGAGCACAGATACGCAGTATTTT. The encoded protein is CASSALLAESTDTQYF.

The chain carries TRBV19 and TRBJ2-1, with D perhaps TRBD1 (7 bases). Between the trimmed V and J ends, which lost 7 bases and 9 bases, there was a span of 19 bases. The CDR3 contains 14 residues. From germline, CDR1 is LNHDA and CDR2 SQIVND (reference sequence). Here the CDR3 reads CASTPGQRSGEQFF. In DNA, the CDR3 is TGTGCCAGTACCCCGGGACAGCGTAGCGGTGAGCAGTTCTTC. The variable domain in full, with the rest retrieved from reference TRBV19 and TRBJ2-1, is DGGITQSPKYLFRKEGQNVTLSCEQNLNHDAMYWYRQDPGQGLRLIYYSQIVNDFQKGDIAEGYSVSREKKESFPLTVTSAQKNPTAFYLCASTPGQRSGEQFFGPGTRLTVL.

This clone was found once. The chain links TRBV6-6 to TRBJ1-1, with no clear D. There are 11 residues in the CDR3. The V gene's germline CDR1 is MNHNY and CDR2 SVGAGI (reference sequence). Trimming stripped 5 bases from V and 7 bases from J, with 8 bases between. Written as DNA, the CDR3 is TGTGCCAGCAGTAGTGGGTTTGAAGCTTTCTTT. Protein product: CASSSGFEAFF.